Described below is a single TCR beta chain sequence and its context. Its antigen is unknown. This sample is drawn from a study of cytomegalovirus exposure and HLA in healthy donors. Across the whole study: Around 83% of 350 to 400 genotyped donors fell in the Caucasian-associated ancestry cluster. General observations from the study: Later, an analysis found that common viral pathogens appeared to be linked with several of the most significant clusters. In a later analysis, approximately 15,000 TCR beta sequences were associated with HLA alleles at 0.05 false discovery rate.

In the PCR, 60 Vbeta and 13 Jbeta primers were used. The protocol was immunoSEQ multiplex PCR, while the TCRdb copy is restricted to in-frame clones and leaves out a portion. The repertoire holds roughly 180,000 clones, with over 65% as singletons. Germline V gene data show CDR1 as SNHLY and CDR2 as FYNNEI. The CDR3 consists of 13 residues. The V and J ends lost 3 bases and 2 bases respectively, with 7 bases between them. This receptor was taken from a woman aged 55-69 years in good health and CMV-seropositive. The chain joins TRBV2 to TRBJ1-2; D is unresolved. Material for sequencing was PBMCs. This CDR3 reads CASSDSRNYGYTF. Written as DNA, the CDR3 is TGTGCCAGCAGTGATTCGCGAAACTATGGCTACACCTTC.